The 20 T cell receptor beta chains in this list originate from one sample, sequenced in a study of OX40 agonist ivuxolimab in advanced cancers. Profiled with immunoSEQ multiplex PCR; TCRdb holds only in-frame clones, not every one. The sample lists 35,000 or so clones; approximately 80% were seen once. Sequencing used CD4+ or CD8+ T cells sorted from blood, obtained in a trial of the OX40 agonist ivuxolimab. The receptors were sampled from an adult with an advanced solid tumor such as melanoma, head and neck, liver or kidney cancer.

This clone has a handful of counts. The CDR3 coding sequence is TGTGCCTGGAGTGTGGGGACCGGAGCGTCTAACTATGGCTACACCTTC. It yields the protein CAWSVGTGASNYGYTF. The chain uses TRBV30 and TRBJ1-2; a possible D gene is TRBD1 (5 bases). The ends were cut back, 0 bases at V and 0 bases at J, with 14 bases in the middle. This CDR3 region has 16 residues. Germline V CDR1 and CDR2: GTSNPN, SVGIG (reference sequence).

The sample holds a few counts of this clone. The V call is TRBV30, the J call TRBJ2-7, with a possible D match to TRBD1 (7 bases). Germline CDR1 and CDR2: GTSNPN and SVGIG (reference sequence). The CDR3 is 18 residues long. Trimming removed 3 bases at V and 0 bases at J, with 24 bases between. CDR3 DNA sequence: TGTGCCTGGAGGGGGTCAGGGGGGAGCTCAGACCTCTCCTACGAGCAGTACTTC. This gives the protein CAWRGSGGSSDLSYEQYF.

This chain links TRBV9 with TRBJ1-3, with D hard to call. This CDR3 has 15 amino acids. Germline CDR1 reads SGDLS; CDR2 reads YYNGEE. The V gene lost 0 bases and the J gene lost 0 bases, with 7 bases spanning the gap. For the CDR3, the DNA is TGTGCCAGCAGCGTAGAAGGAAGCTCTGGAAACACCATATATTTT. It specifies CASSVEGSSGNTIYF.

This clone was seen just once. The V gene is TRBV6-5, the J gene TRBJ2-4; the match to TRBD1 covers 7 bases. The CDR3 has 15 residues. V lost 2 bases and J lost 6; bases outside the gene matches: 7. CDR1 is MNHEY, CDR2 SVGAGI, per germline. The CDR3 nucleotides read TGTGCCAGCAGTTACAACCCACAGGGGCTAAACATTCAGTACTTC. It translates to CASSYNPQGLNIQYF.

This sequence joins TRBV6-1 and TRBJ2-7, with TRBD1 identical over 7 bases. Looked up from germline, CDR1 is MNHNS and CDR2 is SASEGT. CDR3 length: 15 residues. Trimming took 4 bases from V and 2 from J; bases not matched to a gene: 8. CDR3 loop: CASSVQLTGAYEQYF. The CDR3 DNA is TGTGCCAGCAGTGTCCAGCTTACAGGGGCCTACGAGCAGTACTTC.

The V and J genes are TRBV18 and TRBJ1-2, with D perhaps matching TRBD1 (5 bases). This CDR3 spans 17 amino acids. Germline loops: CDR1 KGHSH, CDR2 LQKENI. V gave up 8 bases and J gave up 4 bases, with 26 bases separating them. CDR3 in DNA: TGTGCCAGCACCCAAACCATACGGGGCGGAAGAGGCTATGGCTACACCTTC. It yields the protein CASTQTIRGGRGYGYTF.

This chain links TRBV28 with TRBJ1-5, with D unclear. The V gene's germline CDR1 is MDHEN and CDR2 SYDVKM. Trimming shortened V by 4 bases and J by 0 bases, and 13 bases separated the two germline ends. The CDR3 runs 16 residues. CDR3 region: CASSSYGDYSNQPQHF. The CDR3 DNA reads as TGTGCCAGCAGTTCCTATGGGGATTATAGCAATCAGCCCCAGCATTTT.

V usage is TRBV27 and J usage is TRBJ2-4; no clear D gene. CDR1 MNHEY and CDR2 SMNVEV come from the germline V gene (reference sequence). V was cut by 2 bases and J by 1 base, with 9 bases left in between. This CDR3 comprises 15 residues. CDR3 sequence reads: CASSLALGAKNIQYF. CDR3 in DNA: TGTGCCAGCAGTTTAGCTCTGGGGGCCAAAAACATTCAGTACTTC.

This chain joins TRBV27 and TRBJ1-1, with no clear D. V lost 2 bases, J lost 2 bases, and 6 bases lay in between. The CDR3 has 13 amino acids. CDR1 and CDR2 from the germline V gene are MNHEY and SMNVEV (reference sequence). CDR3 DNA sequence: TGTGCCAGCAGTTTAGATGTAAACACTGAAGCTTTCTTT. Its translation: CASSLDVNTEAFF.

V usage is TRBV7-9 and J usage is TRBJ1-1; 7 nucleotides agree with TRBD1. Germline lookup yields CDR1 SEHNR and CDR2 FQNEAQ (reference sequence). There are 17 residues in the CDR3. V lost 5 bases, J lost 1 base, and 13 bases stayed unmatched. CDR3 coding DNA: TGTGCCAGCAGCCTCCCCTATGGCGGGACAGCGAACACTGAAGCTTTCTTT. Protein: CASSLPYGGTANTEAFF. The full variable domain, rest sourced from reference TRBV7-9 and TRBJ1-1, is DTGVSQNPRHKITKRGQNVTFRCDPISEHNRLYWYRQTLGQGPEFLTYFQNEAQLEKSRLLSDRFSAERPKGSFSTLEIQRTEQGDSAMYLCASSLPYGGTANTEAFFGQGTRLTVV.

The V gene is TRBV27, the J gene TRBJ1-5; D is perhaps TRBD1 (5 bases). The V end lost 3 bases, the J end lost 2 bases, and 8 bases lay between the germline ends. This CDR3 contains 14 residues. Germline assignment: CDR1 MNHEY and CDR2 SMNVEV (reference sequence). The CDR3 coding sequence is TGTGCCAGCAGTTTGGGGGGTGGCAATCAGCCCCAGCATTTT. Amino acids: CASSLGGGNQPQHF.

This clone is deemed medium-sized. The chain uses TRBV7-8 and TRBJ1-6, with a possible D match to TRBD1 (5 bases). The CDR3 spans 17 residues. Germline V gene data show CDR1 as SGHVS and CDR2 as FQNEAQ. Between the trimmed V and J ends, which lost 6 bases and 0 bases, there was a span of 15 bases. CDR3 in DNA: TGTGCCAGCAGTTTTCCACCAGACAGCTCCTATAATTCACCCCTCCACTTT. Translation gives CASSFPPDSSYNSPLHF. The complete variable domain, with remaining parts taken from reference TRBV7-8 and TRBJ1-6, reads GAGVSQSPRYKVAKRGQDVALRCDPISGHVSLFWYQQALGQGPEFLTYFQNEAQLDKSGLPSDRFFAERPEGSVSTLKIQRTQQEDSAVYLCASSFPPDSSYNSPLHFGNGTRLTVT.

The V and J genes are TRBV21-1 and TRBJ2-5; the D call in the table, TRBD1, was not verified against the DNA. TRBV21-1 constitutes a pseudogene. The CDR3 is 19 amino acids. The CDR3 loop reads CASSKGQGAHYPPLVPQYF. The CDR3 DNA reads TGTGCCAGCAGCAAAGGACAGGGGGCCCACTACCCGCCGTTAGTTCCCCAGTACTTC.

By proportion, this clone is medium-sized. The rearrangement uses TRBV4-3 and TRBJ1-6; TRBD1 is a possible D gene (5 bases). Germline CDR1 is LGHNA and CDR2 is YSLEER. This CDR3 is 14 amino acids long. Trimming removed 1 base at V and 7 bases at J, with 8 bases between. The CDR3 loop reads CASSQAGGNSPLHF. CDR3 in DNA: TGCGCCAGCAGCCAAGCGGGGGGGAATTCACCCCTCCACTTT.

J is TRBJ2-1 and V is TRBV28; TRBD2 matches at 16 bases. Germline loops: CDR1 MDHEN, CDR2 SYDVKM. The CDR3 covers 20 residues. The J segment lost 9 bases and the V segment lost 4 bases, leaving 18 bases of the junction unmatched. The CDR3 region is CASSSSFGTSGRDEVGEQFF. The CDR3 nucleotides are TGTGCCAGCAGTTCTAGCTTCGGGACTAGCGGGAGGGATGAGGTGGGTGAGCAGTTCTTC.

The table lists this clone with a count of one. The V gene is TRBV29-1, the J gene TRBJ2-1; D may be TRBD2 (7 bases). Germline V gene data show CDR1 as SQVTM and CDR2 as ANQGSEA. V lost 1 base to trimming and J lost 5 bases, with 12 bases between them. The CDR3 consists of 14 residues. The DNA of the CDR3 is TGCAGCGTTGAAGCGGGGGGCGTTAACAATGAGCAGTTCTTC. It yields the protein CSVEAGGVNNEQFF.

In this sample, this clone turned up once. The chain couples TRBV15 to TRBJ1-3, with D maybe TRBD1 (5 bases). This CDR3 has 15 amino acids. V was cut by 1 base and J by 3 bases, with 10 bases left in between. CDR1 and CDR2 (germline): LNHNV, YYDKDF (reference sequence). The CDR3 loop is CATSRAKGSGNTIYF. The CDR3 coding sequence is TGTGCCACCAGCAGAGCTAAGGGGAGTGGAAACACCATATATTTT. Variable domain in full (rest from reference TRBV15 and TRBJ1-3): DAMVIQNPRYQVTQFGKPVTLSCSQTLNHNVMYWYQQKSSQAPKLLFHYYDKDFNNEADTPDNFQSRRPNTSFCFLDIRSPGLGDTAMYLCATSRAKGSGNTIYFGEGSWLTVV.

This sequence joins TRBV9 and TRBJ1-2, with TRBD1 matching 7 bases. The germline CDR1 and CDR2 sequences are SGDLS and YYNGEE. The CDR3 covers 15 residues. The junction had 10 bases not matched to a gene; V was cut back by 4 bases and J by 4 bases. Here the CDR3 reads CASSPGATGTYGYTF. CDR3 DNA: TGTGCCAGCAGCCCCGGAGCGACAGGGACCTATGGCTACACCTTC.

The chain combines TRBV30 with TRBJ2-7, with D maybe TRBD2 (5 bases). The CDR3 has 14 amino acids. V lost 0 bases and J 6 bases, leaving 15 bases between the germline ends. Germline values: CDR1 GTSNPN, CDR2 SVGIG (reference sequence). The CDR3 region is CAWSVSDYPPEQYF. The CDR3 coding sequence is TGTGCCTGGAGTGTTTCCGACTACCCCCCCGAGCAGTACTTC.

This rearrangement joins TRBV6-4 to TRBJ2-3; a possible D gene is TRBD1 (6 bases). The germline gives CDR1 MRHNA, CDR2 SNTAGT. The CDR3 spans 14 residues. Trimming removed 5 bases from V and 4 bases from J, with 13 bases in between. The CDR3, as DNA: TGTGCCAGCAGTCCCTTCTCAGGGGCAGATACGCAGTATTTT. Encoded protein: CASSPFSGADTQYF.